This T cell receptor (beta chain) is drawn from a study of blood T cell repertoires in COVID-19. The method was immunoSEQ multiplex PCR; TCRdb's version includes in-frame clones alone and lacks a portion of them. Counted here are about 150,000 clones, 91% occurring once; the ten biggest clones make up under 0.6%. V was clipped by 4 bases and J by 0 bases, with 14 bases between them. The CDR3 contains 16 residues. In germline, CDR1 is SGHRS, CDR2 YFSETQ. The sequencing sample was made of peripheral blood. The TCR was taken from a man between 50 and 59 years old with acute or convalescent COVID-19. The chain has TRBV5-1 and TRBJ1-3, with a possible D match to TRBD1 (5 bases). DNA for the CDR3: TGCGCCAGCAGCGACCGACAGCGATCCTCTGGAAACACCATATATTTT. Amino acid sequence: CASSDRQRSSGNTIYF.